The source of this T cell receptor beta chain is a study of shared clonotypes between healthy human individuals (dated by TCRdb to about 2020). Context from the whole study: A few men and a couple of women, aged 18 to 49 years, made up the cohort. The study deeply sequenced blood TCR repertoires of about 5 healthy adults to estimate repertoire size and the extent of clonotype sharing between individuals. To increase sequencing depth and limit assay-specific biases, TCR repertoire library preparation and sequencing were carried out by different laboratories using diverse techniques. Leukapheresis yielded between about 0.94 and 10 billion PBMCs per donor. For each donor, CD4 naive and CD4 memory were each run on three plates, CD8 naive on two plates, and CD8 memory on one plate. Study-wide findings and limitations: Sampling was restricted to blood, and TCR repertoires in tissue are likely to differ from TCR repertoires in blood. Because the study included a small number of donors, the genetic and exposure-history diversity represented was limited. Rarefaction of sorted-subset datasets indicated incomplete sequencing despite the large sequencing depth. Approximately 5% of naive CD4, around 3.6% of naive CD8, around 2.3% of memory CD4, and around 0.4% of memory CD8 clonotypes were shared across a few donors. Pairwise subsampling indicated that sequencing depth was expected to affect the degree of clonotype sharing among donors. Naive subsets generally had larger estimated clonotype richness than memory subsets. Compared with non-shared clonotypes, clonotypes shared by all four sorted-subset donors had higher generation probabilities.

About this clone itself: Its antigen is currently not known. No per-base quality is available; no much larger clone lies one base away.

A distance of 15 bases separates the germline ends of V and J, which lose 1 base and 5 bases respectively. Counted from cysteine to phenylalanine, this CDR3 has 16 amino acids. Of the read, only the CDR3 DNA is kept; its 48 bases are in frame from base 1. For CDR1 and CDR2, the germline V gene lists MNHNS and SASEGT. Using the deep immunoSEQ assay, TCR CDR3 regions were amplified from genomic DNA by multiplex PCR. Extracted genomic DNA from each cell subset was spread evenly across all wells of several immunoSEQ 96-well plates, with each plate serving as a replicate. For sorted subsets, each replicate PCR was loaded with 200 ng genomic DNA, equivalent to 30,000 or so T cell genomes. The purified libraries were quantified using a Qubit 3.0 fluorometer, sized with a Bioanalyzer 2100, and then quantified again using the KAPA Library Quantification kit. Every immunoSEQ 96-well plate was sequenced on a dedicated single-read 150-cycle Illumina NextSeq 550 flow cell. Concerning the study's data processing: Because the immunoSEQ output held only junctional sequences and lacked quality scores, the filtering could not match the filtering applied to full-length reads. Sequences were annotated with PyIR, a Python wrapper for IgBLAST v1.9, and V/J genes and CDR3 were assigned using IMGT germline references. Any read was removed if the V/J assignment was weak (E-value above 1e-6), the CDR3 was missing, or the read contained stop codons, out-of-frame junctions, or ambiguous translated residues. V3J clonotypes were defined as sequences sharing an identical inferred V gene, J gene, and CDR3 amino acid sequence. The percentage overlap between two repertoires was calculated by dividing the number of shared unique clonotypes by the size of the smaller repertoire. Richness of each repertoire was evaluated using RTK rarefaction, the Chao1 estimator, and Recon v2.1 estimates of unobserved clonotypes. For all TCRbeta clonotypes obtained by the gDNA method from a few donors, generation probabilities were computed with OLGA. This immuneACCESS table, as held by TCRdb, lists in-frame sequences with V and J called but not all clones. Of the missing ones, under half trace to an unresolved V gene in checked studies; the others have no known cause. The V and J calls and clone size were taken over from that table, and D and trimming were inferred from the DNA. Present in this sample are over 2 million clones, about 95% of which were seen just once. Roughly 1% of the sample is held by the ten biggest clonotypes.

CD8 naive samples consisted of CD45RO-negative cells that were positively selected for CCR7, yielding a CD45RA+CCR7+ population without TemRA cells. Healthy HIV-negative adults with no recently reported acute infections or vaccinations were included as donors. Only Caucasian adults living in Nashville, Tennessee, USA were represented among the donors. Blood was obtained by leukapheresis, after which PBMCs were separated by Ficoll-Histopaque density gradient centrifugation and cryopreserved in liquid nitrogen vapor phase. Analytical flow cytometry was used to check the purity and quantity of every magnetically sorted T cell population. Genomic DNA was isolated from every sorted fraction and measured by UV absorbance on a Nanodrop 2000c.

The source material was naive CD8+ T cells sorted from blood. The cell subset or site label on this specimen signifies: CD45RA+CCR7+. The rearrangement joined TRBV6-1 to TRBJ2-1; the D segment cannot be called with confidence. The sequence was obtained from a young man in good health. The CDR3 is CASSEEHDFRDNEQFF. The DNA sequence is given as TGTGCCAGCAGTGAAGAACACGATTTTAGGGACAATGAGCAGTTCTTC.